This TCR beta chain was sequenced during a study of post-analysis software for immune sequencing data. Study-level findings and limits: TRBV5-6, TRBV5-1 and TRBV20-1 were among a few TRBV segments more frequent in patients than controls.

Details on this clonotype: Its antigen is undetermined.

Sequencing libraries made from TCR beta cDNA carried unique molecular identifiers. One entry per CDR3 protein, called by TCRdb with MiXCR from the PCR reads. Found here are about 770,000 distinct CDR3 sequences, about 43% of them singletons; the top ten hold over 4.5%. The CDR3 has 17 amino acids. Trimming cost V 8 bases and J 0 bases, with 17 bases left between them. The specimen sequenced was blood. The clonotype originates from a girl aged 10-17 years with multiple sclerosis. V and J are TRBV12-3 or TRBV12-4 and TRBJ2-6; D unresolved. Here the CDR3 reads CASCVAEWGSGANVLTF. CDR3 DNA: TGTGCCAGCTGTGTGGCTGAGTGGGGCTCTGGGGCCAACGTCCTGACTTTC.